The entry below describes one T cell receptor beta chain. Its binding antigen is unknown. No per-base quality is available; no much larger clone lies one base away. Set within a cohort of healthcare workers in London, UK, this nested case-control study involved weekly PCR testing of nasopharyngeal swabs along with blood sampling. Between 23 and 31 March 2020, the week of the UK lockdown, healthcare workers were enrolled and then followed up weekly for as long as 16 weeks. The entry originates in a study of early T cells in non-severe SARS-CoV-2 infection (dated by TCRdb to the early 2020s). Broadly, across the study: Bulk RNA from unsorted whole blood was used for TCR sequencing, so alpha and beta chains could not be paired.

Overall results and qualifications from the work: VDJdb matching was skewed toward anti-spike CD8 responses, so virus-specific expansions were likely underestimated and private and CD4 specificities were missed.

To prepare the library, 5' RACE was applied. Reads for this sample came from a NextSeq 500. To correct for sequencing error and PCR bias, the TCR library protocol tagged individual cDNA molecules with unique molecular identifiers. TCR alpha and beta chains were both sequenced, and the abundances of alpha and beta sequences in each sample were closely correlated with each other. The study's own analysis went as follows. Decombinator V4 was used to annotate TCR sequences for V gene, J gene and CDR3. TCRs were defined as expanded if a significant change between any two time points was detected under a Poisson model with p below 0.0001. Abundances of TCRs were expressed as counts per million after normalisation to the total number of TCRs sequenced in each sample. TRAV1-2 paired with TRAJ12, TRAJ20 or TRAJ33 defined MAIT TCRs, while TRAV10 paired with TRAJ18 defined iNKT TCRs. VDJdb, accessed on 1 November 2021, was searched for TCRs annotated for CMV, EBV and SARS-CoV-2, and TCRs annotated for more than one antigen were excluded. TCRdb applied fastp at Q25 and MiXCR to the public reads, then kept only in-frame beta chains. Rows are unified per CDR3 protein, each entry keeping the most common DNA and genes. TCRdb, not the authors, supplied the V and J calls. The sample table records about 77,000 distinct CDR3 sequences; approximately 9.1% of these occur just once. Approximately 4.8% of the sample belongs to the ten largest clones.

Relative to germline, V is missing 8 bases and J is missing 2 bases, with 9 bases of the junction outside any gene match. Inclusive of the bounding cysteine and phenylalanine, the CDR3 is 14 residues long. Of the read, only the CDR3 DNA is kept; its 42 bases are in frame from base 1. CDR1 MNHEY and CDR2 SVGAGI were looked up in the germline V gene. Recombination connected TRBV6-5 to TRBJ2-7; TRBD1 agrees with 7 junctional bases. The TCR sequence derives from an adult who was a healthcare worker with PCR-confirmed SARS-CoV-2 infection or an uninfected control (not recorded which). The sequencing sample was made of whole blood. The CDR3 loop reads CASRSGQTAYEQYF. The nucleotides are TGTGCCAGCCGATCGGGACAGACCGCCTACGAGCAGTACTTC.